Listed here are 2 T cell receptor beta chains from one sample, sequenced in a study of tissue T cells after allogeneic stem cell transplantation. Time point indicated: mouse harvest day 7 after allogeneic transplant. The graft held 10^6 splenic CD5+ T cells and 10^7 T-cell-depleted bone marrow cells. Measured with immunoSEQ multiplex PCR; TCRdb has only the in-frame clones, and not every one. The sample holds around 2,000 clones, 60% seen once. The sequenced material came from spleen. Receptors originate from a female BALB/c mouse given C57BL/6 T cells with graft-versus-host disease after an allogeneic hematopoietic cell transplant.

This clone has just one count. Germline and genes: mouse. CDR3 DNA, as far as it was read: TGTGCCAGCAGCCAAGATTACATTAGTCAAAACACCTTGTAC. Translating gives CASSQDYISQNTLY. The whole CDR3 sequence is CASSQDYISQNTLYF. The chain is built from TRBV5 and TRBJ2-4, with D hard to call. The read is 1 residue too short to cover the CDR3 end, so that end is filled in from the germline J gene. The CDR3 contains 15 residues. Trimming left V 0 bases short and J 0 bases short, with 7 bases between. Germline assignment: CDR1 LGHNA and CDR2 YNLKQL (reference sequence).

Remarks on this clone: Gene names are mouse gene names. The read ends 1 residue shy of where the CDR3 ends; the end is completed using the germline J gene. This sequence joins TRBV24 and TRBJ2-7; D gene ambiguous. Germline assignment: CDR1 KGHTA and CDR2 FRNEEI. Deletions cut 2 bases from V and 6 bases from J, with 5 bases between. This CDR3 contains 11 residues. CDR3 bases read: TGTGCCAGCAGTCTGAACATTGAACAGTAC. This gives the protein CASSLNIEQY. In full, the CDR3 is CASSLNIEQYF.